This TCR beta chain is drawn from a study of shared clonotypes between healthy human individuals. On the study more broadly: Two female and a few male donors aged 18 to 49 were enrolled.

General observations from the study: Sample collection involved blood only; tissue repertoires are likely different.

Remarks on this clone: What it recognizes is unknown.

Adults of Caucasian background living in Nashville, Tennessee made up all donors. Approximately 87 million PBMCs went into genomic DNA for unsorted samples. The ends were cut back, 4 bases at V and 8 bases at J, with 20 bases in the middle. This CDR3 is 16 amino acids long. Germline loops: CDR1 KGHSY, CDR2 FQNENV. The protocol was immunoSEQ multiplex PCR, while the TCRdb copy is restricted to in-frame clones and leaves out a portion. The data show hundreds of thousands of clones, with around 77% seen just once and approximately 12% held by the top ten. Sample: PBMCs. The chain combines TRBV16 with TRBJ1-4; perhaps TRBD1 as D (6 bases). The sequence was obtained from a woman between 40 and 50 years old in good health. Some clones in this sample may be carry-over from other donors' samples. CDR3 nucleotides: TGTGCCAGCAGCCTACCCTCACAGGGAAAAGGAGAAAAACTGTTTTTT. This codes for CASSLPSQGKGEKLFF.